This T cell receptor beta chain originates from a study of CD8 T cells in Susac syndrome (dated by TCRdb to the late 2010s). Broadly, across the study: The study used repertoire sequencing to test whether antigen drove CD8+ T cell activation and differentiation in Susac syndrome. The research as a whole found: The study acknowledged that relatively few individuals were included in the TCR sequencing and HLA analysis.

RNA was extracted using the RNeasy kit, and roughly 0.5 to 1 microgram was reverse transcribed with random hexamers. The immunoSEQ multiplex PCR assay, which covers 54 Vbeta and 13 Jbeta segments, was used to amplify TCR beta CDR3 regions. PCR amplification bias was corrected using a synthetic template baseline for primer optimization and computational correction. The study's processing was this. Only productive sequences were kept, with reads annotated to V, D and J genes according to IMGT and analyzed in immunoSEQ Analyzer. To calculate clonality, Shannon entropy was normalized by log2 of the number of productive unique sequences and then subtracted from one. For each patient and control, public and private clones were evaluated within the 100 most prevalent clones. Clones were defined as Susac-specific if absent from the healthy and MS cohorts, from 1052 published viral clones and from other ImmuneACCESS disease sequences. TCRdb reran the public reads through fastp at Q25 and MiXCR, keeping productive beta chains. Identical CDR3 protein sequences are pooled into one entry, listed with their most common genes and DNA. It is TCRdb's table, rather than the study itself, that gives the V and J calls and clone size. The sample yields some 110,000 distinct CDR3 sequences; more than 85% were counted once. The top ten hold roughly 0.094% of the sample.

Comments on this clonotype: No antigen is known for it. Per-nucleotide qualities are absent, and no much larger clonotype sits a single base away.

High-throughput TCR beta sequencing profiled peripheral blood CD8+ and CD4+ T cells from healthy donors, Susac syndrome patients and multiple sclerosis patients. The multiple sclerosis controls were treatment-naive patients whose relapsing-remitting disease, either stable or active, fulfilled the revised McDonald criteria. Bulk CD8+ and CD4+ T cells were purified by magnetic negative isolation, whereas CD8+ TEMRA cells were enriched by FACS. Blood was collected in EDTA tubes and processed within 24 hours, with PBMCs isolated through density gradient centrifugation. PBMCs intended for TCR sequencing were frozen in liquid nitrogen and were later thawed in a 37 degrees C water bath. The sorted or isolated CD4+, CD8+ and CD8+ TEMRA cells reached a purity of at least 90%. Trimming costs V 4 bases and J 4 bases, and their ends lie 17 bases apart. CDR1 SGHRS and CDR2 YFSETQ were looked up in the germline V gene. From the cysteine up to the phenylalanine, the CDR3 has a length of 16 residues. This entry keeps only the CDR3 DNA: 48 bases, framed from base 1.

The sample consisted of CD4+ T cells from PBMCs. This clonotype was obtained from a human donor with multiple sclerosis. The chain uses TRBV5-1 and TRBJ2-2, with the D segment possibly TRBD1 or TRBD2, each aligning over 6 bases. CDR3 sequence: CASSPRGDGITGELFF. The sequenced DNA: TGCGCCAGCAGCCCAAGGGGGGATGGAATCACCGGGGAGCTGTTTTTT.